These 22 T cell receptor beta chains originate from one sample sequenced in a study of post-analysis software for immune sequencing data. Incorporated into the TCR beta cDNA libraries were unique molecular identifiers, which served to reduce PCR and sequencing biases. TCRdb re-called the PCR reads with MiXCR, one entry per CDR3 protein. The table shows a few hundred thousand distinct CDR3 sequences, with less than 40% occurring only once. Whole-study results and caveats: The five TRBV segments detected at higher frequency in patients than in controls included TRBV5-6, TRBV5-1 and TRBV20-1.

The antigens for these receptors are not known. Sequencing used blood. These receptor sequences come from a girl between 2 and 10 years old with multiple sclerosis.

The gene calls are TRBV6-5 and TRBJ2-7; D not resolved. The V and J ends lost 4 bases and 4 bases respectively, with 14 bases between them. Germline CDR1 MNHEY, CDR2 SVGAGI. The CDR3 contains 14 residues. The CDR3 coding sequence is TGTGCCAGCAGTTCTCGGAGAAAATTTTACGAGCAGTACTTC. Translation gives CASSSRRKFYEQYF.

This clonotype was found a few times. This chain connects TRBV6-1 to TRBJ1-1, with a tentative D call TRBD1 (5 bases). With 4 bases removed from V and 0 bases from J, the gap between germline ends came to 12 bases. Germline loops: CDR1 MNHNS, CDR2 SASEGT. The CDR3 covers 15 residues. For the CDR3, the DNA is TGTGCCAGCAGTGCCGTGACGACAGTGAACACTGAAGCTTTCTTT. This gives the protein CASSAVTTVNTEAFF.

V usage is TRBV29-1 and J usage is TRBJ2-5; D remains ambiguous. Trimming left V 3 bases short and J 5 bases short, with 7 bases between. This CDR3 is 11 amino acids long. Germline loops: CDR1 SQVTM, CDR2 ANQGSEA. CDR3 bases: TGCAGCGTTGACAGGCGGGAGACCCAGTACTTC. It translates to CSVDRRETQYF.

This chain connects TRBV28 to TRBJ1-5; D might be TRBD1 (6 bases). Trimming stripped 5 bases from V and 5 bases from J, with 13 bases between. The CDR3 runs to 14 residues. Germline CDR1 reads MDHEN; CDR2 reads SYDVKM. CDR3 nucleotide sequence: TGTGCCAGCAGTAGGGGGGCGCGGGATCAGCCCCAGCATTTT. Its translation: CASSRGARDQPQHF. Complete variable domain (other parts from reference TRBV28 and TRBJ1-5): DVKVTQSSRYLVKRTGEKVFLECVQDMDHENMFWYRQDPGLGLRLIYFSYDVKMKEKGDIPEGYSVSREKKERFSLILESASTNQTSMYLCASSRGARDQPQHFGDGTRLSIL.

CDR3 residues: CASRPDRGEVYEQYF. The CDR3 DNA is TGTGCCAGCAGACCCGACAGGGGCGAGGTCTACGAGCAGTACTTC. The chain links TRBV6-5 to TRBJ2-7, with TRBD1 identical over 8 bases. The V gene end was trimmed by 6 bases and the J gene end by 3 bases; junction bases not matched to a gene: 10. CDR3 length: 15 residues. CDR1 MNHEY and CDR2 SVGAGI come from the germline V gene.

CDR3 region: CSARDLAPGGTNTEAFF. DNA for the CDR3: TGCAGTGCTAGAGATCTAGCGCCAGGGGGTACGAACACTGAAGCTTTCTTT. The chain employs TRBV20-1 and TRBJ1-1; 7 bases map to TRBD1. Per the germline V gene, CDR1 is DFQATT and CDR2 is SNEGSKA (reference sequence). V shed 0 bases, J shed 1 base, and the junction held 11 bases outside the gene matches. There are 17 residues in the CDR3.

This clonotype was detected a few times. The rearrangement links TRBV14 to TRBJ2-3; D unresolved. The V end was cut by 2 bases, the J end by 2 bases, with 8 bases between. The CDR3 is 14 amino acids. From germline, CDR1 is SGHDN and CDR2 FVKESK. CDR3 DNA: TGTGCCAGCAGCCAATTCTGGTCCACAGATACGCAGTATTTT. Encoded protein: CASSQFWSTDTQYF.

The V call is TRBV7-3, the J call TRBJ2-7; the D gene is possibly TRBD1 (6 bases). The V end was cut by 6 bases, the J end by 6 bases, with 15 bases between. CDR3 size: 13 residues. Looked up from germline, CDR1 is SGHTA and CDR2 is FQGTGA. CDR3 sequence reads: CASRNPGQTEQYF. In DNA form, the CDR3 reads TGTGCCAGCAGAAACCCCGGACAGACCGAGCAGTACTTC. The variable domain in full, with the rest retrieved from reference TRBV7-3 and TRBJ2-7, is GAGVSQTPSNKVTEKGKYVELRCDPISGHTALYWYRQSLGQGPEFLIYFQGTGAADDSGLPNDRFFAVRPEGSVSTLKIQRTERGDSAVYLCASRNPGQTEQYFGPGTRLTVT.

This rearrangement joins TRBV18 to TRBJ2-1; D may be TRBD1 (6 bases). The V end was cut by 6 bases, the J end by 9 bases, with 15 bases between. This CDR3 region has 13 residues. Germline CDR1 reads KGHSH; CDR2 reads LQKENI. This CDR3 reads CASSTGLEGEQFF. The CDR3 DNA is TGTGCCAGCTCTACAGGGCTCGAGGGTGAGCAGTTCTTC.

This clonotype turned up a few times. The chain combines TRBV6-5 with TRBJ2-1, with D possibly called TRBD1 or TRBD2 (5 bases each). Germline V gene sequence: CDR1 MNHEY, CDR2 SVGAGI. The CDR3 length is 15 residues. V lost 4 bases, J lost 3 bases, and 13 bases lay in between. The CDR3 region has the DNA TGTGCCAGCAGTTTCTACGGGACGAACTACAATGAGCAGTTCTTC. Translating gives CASSFYGTNYNEQFF.

This chain connects TRBV2 to TRBJ2-5; 10 nucleotides match TRBD2. Germline V gives CDR1 SNHLY, CDR2 FYNNEI. This CDR3 is built from 17 residues. V gave up 5 bases and J gave up 0 bases; unmatched junction bases: 9. The CDR3 here is CASSIDLTSGYQETQYF. The DNA for the CDR3 is TGTGCCAGCAGTATCGACTTGACTAGCGGGTACCAAGAGACCCAGTACTTC.

This chain connects TRBV7-6 to TRBJ2-1, with D tentatively TRBD1 (8 bases). Germline loops: CDR1 SGHVS, CDR2 FNYEAQ. Trimming removed 1 base at V and 3 bases at J, with 19 bases between. The length of the CDR3 is 18 residues. The CDR3 DNA sequence: TGTGCCAGCAGCTTAGGTACAGGGGGGGTAGCGGACTACAATGAGCAGTTCTTC. This sequence encodes CASSLGTGGVADYNEQFF.

This clonotype was observed a few times. V gene TRBV12-3 or TRBV12-4 combines with J gene TRBJ2-3, with 8 nucleotides matching TRBD2. V was pared by 5 bases and J by 2 bases, with 3 bases of the junction left unmatched. The CDR3 is made up of 14 amino acids. The CDR3 bases are TGTGCCAGCAGTGGACTAGCACACACAGATACGCAGTATTTT. This codes for CASSGLAHTDTQYF.

This clonotype was counted only a few times. V usage is TRBV29-1 and J usage is TRBJ2-1; a possible D gene is TRBD2 (5 bases). The V gene lost 3 bases and the J gene lost 4 bases, with 10 bases spanning the gap. The germline V gene encodes CDR1 SQVTM and CDR2 ANQGSEA. The CDR3 length is 13 residues. In nucleotides, the CDR3 is TGCAGCGTTGACCTAGCCGATTACAATGAGCAGTTCTTC. This sequence encodes CSVDLADYNEQFF.

This rearrangement joins TRBV10-3 to TRBJ2-3; no clear D. CDR3 length equals 15 residues. Trimming cost V 0 bases and J 6 bases, with 13 bases left between them. In germline, CDR1 is ENHRY, CDR2 SYGVKD. This CDR3 is CAISESPHTTDTQYF. The CDR3 coding sequence is TGTGCCATCAGTGAGTCCCCCCACACTACCGATACGCAGTATTTT.

The chain uses TRBV20-1 and TRBJ2-3; tentative D call: TRBD2 (6 bases). V lost 1 base, J lost 5 bases, and 16 bases lay in between. CDR3 length equals 15 residues. The V gene's germline CDR1 is DFQATT and CDR2 SNEGSKA (reference sequence). DNA of the CDR3: TGCAGTGCTAGAGTTCCTGGGACTCGGCAAGATACGCAGTATTTT. Protein: CSARVPGTRQDTQYF.

The V and J genes are TRBV29-1 and TRBJ2-1; 11 nucleotides agree with TRBD2. Germline values: CDR1 SQVTM, CDR2 ANQGSEA. The J segment lost 15 bases and the V segment lost 6 bases, leaving 13 bases of the junction unmatched. This CDR3 is built from 13 residues. For the CDR3, the DNA is TGCAGCGTCGTGCTAGCGGGGGGCCGTACTTGGTTCTTC. Translating it yields CSVVLAGGRTWFF.

This clonotype was counted only a few times. The rearrangement joins TRBV7-6 to TRBJ2-3; unclear D gene. The CDR3 is made up of 13 amino acids. Germline CDR1 SGHVS, CDR2 FNYEAQ. V was clipped by 1 base and J by 6 bases, with 8 bases between them. The CDR3, as DNA: TGTGCCAGCAGCTTAGTCTCCGCGGATACGCAGTATTTT. Translated: CASSLVSADTQYF.

This clonotype was detected only once. The rearrangement uses TRBV7-9 and TRBJ1-4; D is unclear. This CDR3 comprises 14 residues. Trimming shortened V by 2 bases and J by 5 bases, and 9 bases separated the two germline ends. The germline V gene encodes CDR1 SEHNR and CDR2 FQNEAQ (reference sequence). In DNA, the CDR3 is TGTGCCAGCAGCTTATTATCGGGGAATGAAAAACTGTTTTTT. It is translated as CASSLLSGNEKLFF. Variable domain in full (rest from reference TRBV7-9 and TRBJ1-4): DTGVSQNPRHKITKRGQNVTFRCDPISEHNRLYWYRQTLGQGPEFLTYFQNEAQLEKSRLLSDRFSAERPKGSFSTLEIQRTEQGDSAMYLCASSLLSGNEKLFFGSGTQLSVL.

V usage is TRBV25-1 and J usage is TRBJ1-1; TRBD1 matches 7 bases. V lost 5 bases, J lost 2 bases, and 14 bases stayed unmatched. This CDR3 spans 17 amino acids. Germline loops: CDR1 MGHDK, CDR2 SYGVNS. The DNA for the CDR3 is TGTGCCAGCAGTTCCCGCCGGGACAGCCGAACTAACACTGAAGCTTTCTTT. It is translated as CASSSRRDSRTNTEAFF.

The chain recombines TRBV5-6 with TRBJ1-4; 8 positions agree with TRBD1. The CDR3 runs 18 residues. CDR1 and CDR2 (germline): SGHDT, YYEEEE. V shed 4 bases and J 0 bases; nucleotides not matched to a gene: 11. CDR3 bases: TGTGCCAGCAGCGGAACGACAGGGGATTACCCAACTAATGAAAAACTGTTTTTT. Protein: CASSGTTGDYPTNEKLFF.

The V gene is TRBV13, the J gene TRBJ2-7, with 8 bases matching TRBD1. The CDR3 length is 16 residues. V lost 5 bases, J lost 3 bases, and 12 bases stayed unmatched. Germline-derived CDR1 and CDR2 are PRHDT and FYEKMQ (reference sequence). This CDR3 is CASSHRGGGQGYEQYF. CDR3 coding DNA: TGTGCCAGCAGCCATAGGGGAGGTGGACAGGGCTACGAGCAGTACTTC.